This T cell receptor beta chain was retrieved from a study of blood T cell repertoires in COVID-19. CDR1 is SGHTA and CDR2 is FQGTGA in the germline V gene. V shed 5 bases and J 1 base; nucleotides not matched to a gene: 9. CDR3 length: 16 residues. As originally analysed: Amplification of reference gene primers was used by the study to estimate nucleated cell counts. Clones were sequenced by immunoSEQ multiplex PCR, and TCRdb holds only the in-frame ones, with some missing. V, J and clone size derive from that table, while D and trimming were established from the DNA sequence. The sample lists 300,000 or so clones; roughly 88% were seen once.

The chain combines TRBV7-3 with TRBJ1-1, with TRBD1 matching over 8 bases. This sequence originates from a woman between 50 and 59 years old with acute or convalescent COVID-19. Material for sequencing was peripheral blood. CDR3 sequence: CASSLIPGTGNTEAFF. In DNA, the CDR3 is TGTGCCAGCAGCCTAATACCGGGGACAGGGAACACTGAAGCTTTCTTT. The entire variable domain, with the rest obtained from reference TRBV7-3 and TRBJ1-1, is as follows: GAGVSQTPSNKVTEKGKYVELRCDPISGHTALYWYRQSLGQGPEFLIYFQGTGAADDSGLPNDRFFAVRPEGSVSTLKIQRTERGDSAVYLCASSLIPGTGNTEAFFGQGTRLTVV.